This TCR beta chain was sequenced during a study of vaccination effects on CD4 cells after COVID-19. Study in general: Fewer than 2.5 million PBMC were seeded per well and grown in the presence of roughly 9.3 IU/ml IL-2 and 8.5 to 10 ug/ml peptides.

Using immunoSEQ multiplex PCR, the repertoire was profiled, and TCRdb retains in-frame clones only, with some absent. The sample carries roughly 41,000 clones, 65% to 75% recorded once. Turning to this clone: Its antigen remains unknown.

Isolation of CD4+ T cells took place after about ten days of culture. Two-dose vaccination with either BNT162b2 or mRNA-1273 was given to the participants. Having tested negative for nucleocapsid antibodies, the vaccine recipients showed no prior SARS-CoV-2 infection. This CDR3 contains 13 residues. Germline CDR1 and CDR2: SGHVS and FQNEAQ. With 5 bases removed from V and 3 bases from J, the gap between germline ends came to 10 bases. Findings of the study overall: Early post-infection timepoints were missing from the study, which also had few convalescent patients.

The chain is built from TRBV7-8 and TRBJ1-1; no reliable D call. The origin of this receptor is a human donor who received a COVID-19 vaccine. The sequencing used CD4+ T cells from PBMCs cultured without peptide, collected after COVID-19 vaccination. CDR3 amino acids: CASSRRVDTEAFF. The CDR3, as DNA: TGTGCCAGCAGCCGCCGGGTCGACACTGAAGCTTTCTTT.